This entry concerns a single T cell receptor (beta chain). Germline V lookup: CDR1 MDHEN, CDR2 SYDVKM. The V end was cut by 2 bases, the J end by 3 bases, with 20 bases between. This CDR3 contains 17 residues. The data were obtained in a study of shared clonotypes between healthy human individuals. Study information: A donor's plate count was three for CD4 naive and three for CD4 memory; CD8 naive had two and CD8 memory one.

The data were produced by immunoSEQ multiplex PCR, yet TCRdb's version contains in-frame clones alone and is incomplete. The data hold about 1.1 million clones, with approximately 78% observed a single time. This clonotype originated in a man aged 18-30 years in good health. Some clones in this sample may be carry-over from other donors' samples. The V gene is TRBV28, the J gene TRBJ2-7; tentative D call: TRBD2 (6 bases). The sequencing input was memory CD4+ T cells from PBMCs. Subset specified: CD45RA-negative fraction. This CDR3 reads CASSLVWGVAEIYEQYF. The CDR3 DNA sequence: TGTGCCAGCAGTTTAGTTTGGGGAGTAGCGGAGATCTACGAGCAGTACTTC.